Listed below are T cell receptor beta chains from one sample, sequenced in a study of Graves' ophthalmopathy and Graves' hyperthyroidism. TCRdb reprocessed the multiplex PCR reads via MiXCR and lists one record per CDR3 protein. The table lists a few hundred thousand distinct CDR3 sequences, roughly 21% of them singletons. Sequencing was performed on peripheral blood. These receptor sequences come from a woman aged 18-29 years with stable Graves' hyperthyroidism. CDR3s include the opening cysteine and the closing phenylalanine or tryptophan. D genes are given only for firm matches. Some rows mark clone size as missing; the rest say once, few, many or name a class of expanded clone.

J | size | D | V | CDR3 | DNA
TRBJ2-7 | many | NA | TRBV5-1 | CASSLDLTEPYEQYF | TGCGCCAGCAGCTTGGACTTAACAGAACCCTACGAGCAGTACTTC
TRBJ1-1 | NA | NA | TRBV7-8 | CASSLGLRKTEAFF | TGTGCCAGCAGCTTAGGATTACGCAAAACTGAAGCTTTCTTT
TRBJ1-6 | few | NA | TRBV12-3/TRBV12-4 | CASNQDGWNSPLHF | TGTGCCAGCAACCAGGACGGATGGAATTCACCCCTCCACTTT
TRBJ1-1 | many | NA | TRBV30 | CAWSVRPGNTEAFF | TGTGCCTGGAGTGTAAGACCGGGAAACACTGAAGCTTTCTTT
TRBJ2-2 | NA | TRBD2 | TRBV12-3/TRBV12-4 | CASSFTLAGTGELVF | TGTGCCAGCAGTTTCACACTAGCGGGAACCGGGGAGCTGGTTTTT
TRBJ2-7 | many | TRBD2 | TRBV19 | CASSITLLAPLEYF | TGTGCCAGTAGTATCACTCTACTAGCGCCCTTAGAGTACTTC
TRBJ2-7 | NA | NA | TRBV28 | CASSSILYEQYF | TGTGCCAGCAGTTCTATTTTGTACGAGCAGTACTTC
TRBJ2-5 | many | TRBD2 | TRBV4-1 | CASSPPRGAGGGAETQYF | TGCGCCAGCAGCCCCCCACGAGGCGCGGGAGGGGGCGCAGAGACCCAGTACTTC
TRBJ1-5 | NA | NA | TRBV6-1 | CASSPSVQHNQPQHF | TGTGCCAGCAGCCCCTCTGTCCAACACAATCAGCCCCAGCATTTT
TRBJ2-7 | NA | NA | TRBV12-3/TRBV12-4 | CASSLGRQFHEQYF | TGTGCCAGCAGCCTCGGGAGACAATTCCACGAGCAGTACTTC
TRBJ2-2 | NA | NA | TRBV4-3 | CASSQEGGRTGELFF | TGCGCCAGCAGCCAAGAGGGGGGGCGGACCGGGGAGCTGTTTTTT
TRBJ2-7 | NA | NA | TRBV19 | CASSPSGQGRSEQYF | TGTGCCAGTAGCCCATCGGGGCAGGGGCGAAGCGAGCAGTACTTC
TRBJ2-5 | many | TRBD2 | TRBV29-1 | CSVPRAGVRETQYF | TGCAGCGTCCCTCGGGCGGGAGTAAGAGAGACCCAGTACTTC
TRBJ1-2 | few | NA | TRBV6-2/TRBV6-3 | CASSQPGRGYGYTF | TGTGCCAGCAGCCAGCCAGGCCGGGGCTATGGCTACACCTTC
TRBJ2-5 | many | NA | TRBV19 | CASSIARREGETQYF | TGTGCCAGTAGTATAGCTCGGAGAGAGGGAGAGACCCAGTACTTC
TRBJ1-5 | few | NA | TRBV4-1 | CASSQELGPQHF | TGCGCCAGCAGCCAAGAATTGGGGCCCCAGCATTTT
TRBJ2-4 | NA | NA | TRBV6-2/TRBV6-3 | CASSSRRRQNIKYF | TGTGCCAGCTCATCTAGGAGGAGACAAAACATTAAGTACTTC
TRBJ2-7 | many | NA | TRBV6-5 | CASRPGPGQQYF | TGTGCCAGCAGGCCAGGGCCCGGTCAGCAGTACTTC
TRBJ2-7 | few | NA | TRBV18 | CASSPGVNTGSYEQYF | TGTGCCAGCTCACCAGGGGTGAACACAGGCTCCTACGAGCAGTACTTC
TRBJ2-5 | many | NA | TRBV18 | CASSPQFYEQETQYF | TGTGCCAGCTCACCACAATTCTACGAGCAAGAGACCCAGTACTTC
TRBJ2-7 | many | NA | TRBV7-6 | CASSSQGGYEQYF | TGTGCCAGCAGCTCCCAAGGAGGGTACGAGCAGTACTTC
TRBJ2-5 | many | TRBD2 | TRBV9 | CASSVTGLAGIGETQYF | TGTGCCAGCAGCGTAACGGGGTTAGCGGGAATCGGGGAGACCCAGTACTTC
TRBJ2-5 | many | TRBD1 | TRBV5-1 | CASSLGATGSETQYF | TGCGCCAGCAGCTTGGGTGCGACAGGGAGCGAGACCCAGTACTTC
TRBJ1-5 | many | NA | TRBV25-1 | CASSEYASLPRRAPNNQPQHF | TGTGCCAGCAGTGAATATGCTTCCCTCCCCCGTCGGGCCCCGAACAATCAGCCCCAGCATTTT
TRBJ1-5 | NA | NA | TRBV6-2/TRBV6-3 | CASSFPFGNQPQHF | TGTGCCAGCAGTTTCCCTTTTGGCAATCAGCCCCAGCATTTT
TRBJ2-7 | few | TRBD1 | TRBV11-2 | CASRRLTGKNSYEQYF | TGTGCCAGCAGGAGGTTGACAGGGAAAAACTCCTACGAGCAGTACTTC
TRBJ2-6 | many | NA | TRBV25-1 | CASSRGGDVLTF | TGTGCCAGCAGCCGTGGAGGGGACGTCCTGACTTTC
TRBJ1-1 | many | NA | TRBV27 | CATTSGGGGTEAFF | TGTGCCACCACATCGGGGGGAGGTGGAACTGAAGCTTTCTTT
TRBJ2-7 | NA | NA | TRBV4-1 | CASSRGAWGDEQYF | TGCGCCAGCAGCCGAGGGGCCTGGGGCGACGAGCAGTACTTC
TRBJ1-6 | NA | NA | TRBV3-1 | CASSQDPMSGSPLHF | TGTGCCAGCAGCCAAGATCCGATGTCCGGATCACCCCTCCACTTT
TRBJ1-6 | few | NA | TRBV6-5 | CASSYRGSSYNSPLHF | TGTGCCAGCAGTTACAGAGGGAGCTCCTATAATTCACCCCTCCACTTT
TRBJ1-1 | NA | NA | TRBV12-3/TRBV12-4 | CASSLNGHGTNTEAFF | TGTGCCAGCAGCCTCAACGGGCACGGAACCAACACTGAAGCTTTCTTT
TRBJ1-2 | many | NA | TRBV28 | CAIYGGRGSGYTF | TGTGCCATATACGGGGGGCGCGGGAGCGGCTACACCTTC
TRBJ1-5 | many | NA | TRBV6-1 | CASSEALGLEQPQHF | TGTGCCAGCAGTGAAGCGCTCGGCCTGGAGCAGCCCCAGCATTTT
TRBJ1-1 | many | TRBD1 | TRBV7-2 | CASSRWTGGRGTEAFF | TGTGCCAGCAGCCGCTGGACAGGGGGCCGGGGCACTGAAGCTTTCTTT
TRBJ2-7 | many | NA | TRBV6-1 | CASSEGPGSYEQYF | TGTGCCAGCAGTGAAGGCCCGGGTTCCTACGAGCAGTACTTC